The 28 T cell receptor beta chains given below trace back to one sample, sequenced in a study of blood T cell repertoires in COVID-19. The table came from immunoSEQ multiplex PCR; TCRdb's copy has only in-frame clones and leaves some out. The profile covers 500,000 to 600,000 clones, with around 90% appearing a single time and roughly 8% taken by the ten largest. The sample consisted of peripheral blood. The origin of the receptors is a woman aged 50 to 60 with COVID-19, enrolled during active disease.

This clone was observed a few times. The CDR3 nucleotides read TGTGCCAGTAGTATATGGGCAGCCCCGAACACCGGGGAGCTGTTTTTT. Protein product: CASSIWAAPNTGELFF. V and J are TRBV19 and TRBJ2-2; D gene unclear. CDR1 and CDR2 from the germline V gene are LNHDA and SQIVND (reference sequence). CDR3 length: 16 amino acids. V lost 2 bases and J 0 bases, leaving 10 bases between the germline ends.

The rearrangement links TRBV11-3 to TRBJ2-3, with D perhaps TRBD1 (5 bases). The CDR3 runs to 13 residues. CDR1 SGHNT and CDR2 YENEEA come from the germline V gene. V was cut by 4 bases and J by 6 bases, with 11 bases left in between. CDR3 sequence: CASSWQGADTQYF. The CDR3 coding sequence is TGTGCCAGCAGCTGGCAAGGGGCGGATACGCAGTATTTT.

DNA of the CDR3: TGCGCCAGCCTAAAAGGGGTGAACACTGAAGCTTTCTTT. Encoded protein: CASLKGVNTEAFF. The rearrangement links TRBV10-2 to TRBJ1-1; perhaps TRBD1 as D (5 bases). The germline V gene encodes CDR1 WSHSY and CDR2 SAAADI. The CDR3 has 13 residues. V was clipped by 8 bases and J by 0 bases, with 10 bases between them.

This rearrangement joins TRBV29-1 to TRBJ2-1; the match to TRBD2 covers 11 bases. Trimming cost V 1 base and J 1 base; bases outside gene matches: 6. Per germline, CDR1 SQVTM and CDR2 ANQGSEA. CDR3 size: 17 residues. The CDR3 region is CSVEVVAGGPSYNEQFF. In DNA, the CDR3 is TGCAGCGTTGAAGTAGTAGCGGGGGGGCCATCCTACAATGAGCAGTTCTTC.

The rearrangement links TRBV6-6 to TRBJ2-1, with D possibly TRBD1 on 6 matching bases. The germline gives CDR1 MNHNY, CDR2 SVGAGI (reference sequence). Trimming took 6 bases from V and 8 from J, leaving 11 bases between them. This CDR3 is built from 12 residues. The CDR3 DNA sequence: TGTGCCAGCAGCTACCCAGGGGATGAGCAGTTCTTC. This sequence encodes CASSYPGDEQFF.

The gene calls are TRBV2 and TRBJ2-2, with 8 bases aligning to TRBD1. The CDR3 is 14 amino acids. Germline trimming cut 7 bases from V and 4 bases from J; bases unmatched to any gene: 5. Germline V gene data show CDR1 as SNHLY and CDR2 as FYNNEI. CDR3: CASTKTGVTGELFF. In nucleotides, the CDR3 is TGTGCCAGCACCAAGACAGGGGTCACCGGGGAGCTGTTTTTT.

The chain joins TRBV29-1 to TRBJ1-2; D remains ambiguous. V lost 2 bases and J lost 3, with 7 bases in between. Germline V gene data show CDR1 as SQVTM and CDR2 as ANQGSEA. The CDR3 loop spans 12 amino acids. CDR3 in DNA: TGCAGCGTTGAATCAGCGGACTATGGCTACACCTTC. It is translated as CSVESADYGYTF.

The chain employs TRBV11-3 and TRBJ1-5; TRBD1 aligns across 7 bases. This CDR3 comprises 17 residues. Germline lookup yields CDR1 SGHNT and CDR2 YENEEA. Germline trimming cut 2 bases from V and 6 bases from J; bases unmatched to any gene: 13. The CDR3 region is CASSLFNGQGVVQPQHF. CDR3 nucleotides: TGTGCCAGCAGCTTATTTAATGGGCAGGGGGTTGTTCAGCCCCAGCATTTT.

As to this clone: At one end, the junction sequence differs from germline, possibly due to a read error. The chain couples TRBV5-6 to TRBJ1-1; 7 nucleotides agree with TRBD1. This CDR3 contains 15 residues. Germline V CDR1 and CDR2: SGHDT, YYEEEE. CDR3 residues: CASSWGQGDGTGAFF. The CDR3, as DNA: TGTGCCAGCAGCTGGGGGCAGGGGGATGGAACTGGAGCTTTCTTT.

V is TRBV7-9 and J is TRBJ1-2; D not resolved. V was shortened by 3 bases and J by 2 bases, with 13 bases between the two germline ends. The V gene's germline CDR1 is SEHNR and CDR2 FQNEAQ (reference sequence). This CDR3 region has 15 residues. In DNA form, the CDR3 reads TGTGCCAGCAGCTTGACGCAGGACTGGAACTATGGCTACACCTTC. Protein: CASSLTQDWNYGYTF.

This chain uses TRBV6-6 with TRBJ1-4; D is unclear. CDR1 MNHNY and CDR2 SVGAGI come from the germline V gene (reference sequence). The CDR3 sequence is 16 residues long. Trimming pared 2 bases from V and 1 base from J, leaving 11 bases between. CDR3 amino acids: CASSYAPRGTNEKLFF. CDR3 sequence (DNA): TGTGCCAGCAGTTACGCCCCGCGGGGAACTAATGAAAAACTGTTTTTT.

This chain connects TRBV2 to TRBJ1-1; a possible D gene is TRBD1 (5 bases). V was shortened by 6 bases and J by 5 bases, with 13 bases between the two germline ends. In germline, CDR1 is SNHLY, CDR2 FYNNEI. This CDR3 comprises 13 residues. In nucleotides, the CDR3 is TGTGCCAGCAGCCCCGAGGAGGGGACTGAAGCTTTCTTT. Its translation: CASSPEEGTEAFF.

The CDR3 DNA reads as TGTGCCAGCTCACCTGAACGGGTAACAGATACGCAGTATTTT. This encodes CASSPERVTDTQYF. The chain has TRBV18 and TRBJ2-3, with D uncertain. CDR1 is KGHSH and CDR2 is LQKENI in the germline V gene. The CDR3 consists of 14 residues. Between the trimmed V and J ends, which lost 3 bases and 3 bases, there was a span of 10 bases.

The rearrangement joins TRBV10-3 to TRBJ2-5; TRBD1 matches at 9 bases. Germline assignment: CDR1 ENHRY and CDR2 SYGVKD. The trim removed 4 bases at V and 3 bases at J, leaving 3 bases unmatched. The length of the CDR3 is 14 residues. The CDR3 reads CAISGTGAEETQYF. Written as DNA, the CDR3 is TGTGCCATCAGTGGGACAGGGGCGGAAGAGACCCAGTACTTC.

On this clone: This specimen includes other DNA sequences encoding the same CDR3. The J gene is TRBJ1-2, the V gene TRBV18; D possibly corresponds to TRBD1 (5 bases). The CDR3 covers 12 residues. V lost 3 bases to trimming and J lost 8 bases, with 10 bases between them. Per the germline V gene, CDR1 is KGHSH and CDR2 is LQKENI. The CDR3 spells CASSPGGEGYTF. The CDR3 DNA follows: TGTGCCAGCTCACCTGGAGGGGAAGGCTACACCTTC. The variable domain in full, with the rest retrieved from reference TRBV18 and TRBJ1-2, is NAGVMQNPRHLVRRRGQEARLRCSPMKGHSHVYWYRQLPEEGLKFMVYLQKENIIDESGMPKERFSAEFPKEGPSILRIQQVVRGDSAAYFCASSPGGEGYTFGSGTRLTVV.

The V call is TRBV19, the J call TRBJ1-4; D gene uncertain. This CDR3 contains 16 residues. With 3 bases removed from V and 6 bases from J, the gap between germline ends came to 17 bases. CDR1 is LNHDA and CDR2 is SQIVND in the germline V gene (reference sequence). CDR3 amino acids: CASSIPKGGRDEKLFF. Written as DNA, the CDR3 is TGTGCCAGTAGTATCCCGAAGGGCGGGAGAGATGAAAAACTGTTTTTT.

The chain links TRBV6-6 to TRBJ2-1; 11 positions agree with TRBD2. The CDR3 spans 16 residues. Losses at the gene ends were 2 bases for V and 7 bases for J; bases not matched to a gene: 7. The germline V gene has CDR1 MNHNY and CDR2 SVGAGI (reference sequence). DNA of the CDR3: TGTGCCAGCAGTTACGCCTCTAGCGGGGGGCAGAATGAGCAGTTCTTC. The encoded protein is CASSYASSGGQNEQFF.

This chain uses TRBV10-3 with TRBJ1-6, with a weak D call TRBD1 (6 bases). The CDR3 is 14 amino acids. Trimming took 6 bases from V and 9 from J, leaving 15 bases between them. Germline CDR1 and CDR2: ENHRY and SYGVKD. In nucleotides, the CDR3 is TGTGCCATCAGGATAGGGACACCAGGTTCACCCCTCCACTTT. It translates to CAIRIGTPGSPLHF.

Here the CDR3 DNA reads TGTGCCAGCAGCTTGGCGGGCAGGGTGTTCTTGAACACTGAAGCTTTCTTT. Residues: CASSLAGRVFLNTEAFF. This chain connects TRBV5-4 to TRBJ1-1, with D maybe TRBD1 (5 bases). The CDR3 covers 17 residues. Germline V gene sequence: CDR1 SGHNT, CDR2 YYREEE (reference sequence). The V and J ends lost 0 bases and 0 bases respectively, with 15 bases between them.

Concerning this clone: Other DNA sequences from this sample encode an identical CDR3 as well. The genes are TRBV2 and TRBJ1-1; 7 bases are shared with TRBD1. CDR3 length: 14 residues. Germline V gives CDR1 SNHLY, CDR2 FYNNEI. The V segment lost 4 bases and the J segment 2 bases; nucleotides outside the gene matches: 4. Here the CDR3 reads CASSGRQGNTEAFF. In nucleotides, the CDR3 is TGTGCCAGCAGTGGGAGACAGGGAAACACTGAAGCTTTCTTT.

The gene calls are TRBV4-1 and TRBJ1-5, with a weak D call TRBD1 (6 bases). Germline CDR1 and CDR2: MGHRA and YSYEKL. V lost 1 base and J lost 2, with 18 bases in between. The CDR3 contains 18 residues. Written as DNA, the CDR3 is TGCGCCAGCAGCCAAGGGGAGTTCCGGGGGGCGGGCAATCAGCCCCAGCATTTT. Translation: CASSQGEFRGAGNQPQHF.

Regarding this clone: This sample includes further DNA sequences coding for the same CDR3. The chain carries TRBV11-2 and TRBJ2-1, with D tentatively TRBD1 (5 bases). The CDR3 is made up of 15 amino acids. Germline V gene lookup returns CDR1 SGHAT and CDR2 FQNNGV. V dropped 1 base and J dropped 0 bases, with 7 bases sitting between them. For the CDR3, the DNA is TGTGCCAGCAGCTTAGGGGGCGCCTCCTACAATGAGCAGTTCTTC. It translates to CASSLGGASYNEQFF.

This clone has a handful of counts. J is TRBJ1-4 and V is TRBV2; 8 positions match TRBD1. V was pared by 5 bases and J by 0 bases, with 5 bases of the junction left unmatched. The germline V gene encodes CDR1 SNHLY and CDR2 FYNNEI. CDR3 length equals 16 residues. CDR3 protein: CASSRDRRATNEKLFF. The CDR3 DNA sequence: TGTGCCAGCAGTCGGGACAGGAGGGCAACTAATGAAAAACTGTTTTTT.

The chain recombines TRBV7-9 with TRBJ1-1; possible D gene TRBD1, 5 bases. CDR3 size: 13 residues. CDR1 SEHNR and CDR2 FQNEAQ come from the germline V gene (reference sequence). V was cut by 5 bases and J by 9 bases, with 16 bases left in between. CDR3 loop: CASSASGGEKAFF. Here the CDR3 DNA reads TGTGCCAGCAGCGCGAGCGGAGGGGAGAAAGCTTTCTTT.

The chain combines TRBV19 with TRBJ1-1; D may be TRBD1 (6 bases). The CDR3 covers 18 residues. The germline CDR1 and CDR2 sequences are LNHDA and SQIVND (reference sequence). Trimming took 7 bases from V and 0 from J, leaving 24 bases between them. The CDR3 protein is CASTTRGTNTLMNTEAFF. CDR3 sequence (DNA): TGTGCCAGTACTACAAGGGGGACAAACACCCTTATGAACACTGAAGCTTTCTTT. The full variable domain, completed using reference TRBV19 and TRBJ1-1, is DGGITQSPKYLFRKEGQNVTLSCEQNLNHDAMYWYRQDPGQGLRLIYYSQIVNDFQKGDIAEGYSVSREKKESFPLTVTSAQKNPTAFYLCASTTRGTNTLMNTEAFFGQGTRLTVV.

With regard to this clone: It is unclear where the CDR3 begins or ends on the DNA, so no DNA is shown, and the CDR3 is as TCRdb lists it. The chain links TRBV12-3 or TRBV12-4 to TRBJ2-3; TRBD1, the D gene given by the table, was not confirmed from the DNA. The CDR3 region is 12 residues in length, termini included. CDR3 residues: CASSFGAGAVSF.

This sequence joins TRBV2 and TRBJ2-5; TRBD2 matches 8 bases. J gave up 5 bases and V 8 bases, and 10 bases lay outside the gene matches. CDR3 length: 14 residues. Germline CDR1 and CDR2: SNHLY and FYNNEI. The CDR3 is CASDLNGGEETQYF. CDR3 sequence (DNA): TGTGCCAGCGATCTCAACGGGGGGGAGGAGACCCAGTACTTC. The entire variable domain, with the rest obtained from reference TRBV2 and TRBJ2-5, is as follows: EPEVTQTPSHQVTQMGQEVILRCVPISNHLYFYWYRQILGQKVEFLVSFYNNEISEKSEIFDDQFSVERPDGSNFTLKIRSTKLEDSAMYFCASDLNGGEETQYFGPGTRLLVL.

The count of this clone is one. The V gene is TRBV30, the J gene TRBJ1-3; unclear D gene. The CDR3 contains 14 residues. With 2 bases removed from V and 2 bases from J, the gap between germline ends came to 10 bases. In germline, CDR1 is GTSNPN, CDR2 SVGIG (reference sequence). The CDR3 DNA sequence: TGTGCCTGGAGTCCGCGGGCAGCTGGAAACACCATATATTTT. It yields the protein CAWSPRAAGNTIYF.